The 14 T cell receptor beta chains below all came from one sample that was sequenced in a study of blood T cell repertoires in COVID-19. Method: immunoSEQ multiplex PCR; TCRdb's copy keeps in-frame clones and lacks some. The data show some 250,000 clones, with 84% seen just once and around 4.4% held by the top ten. The material sequenced was peripheral blood. The receptors come from a middle-aged man with active or convalescent COVID-19.

With respect to this clone: In the same sample, other DNA sequences code for this CDR3. The chain recombines TRBV19 with TRBJ2-1; D is possibly TRBD1 (6 bases). CDR3 length: 12 residues. The V gene's germline CDR1 is LNHDA and CDR2 SQIVND (reference sequence). The V and J ends lost 0 bases and 10 bases respectively, with 7 bases between them. CDR3 DNA: TGTGCCAGTAGTATAGACAGGGGCGAGCAGTTCTTC. Its protein product is CASSIDRGEQFF. The full variable domain, its missing parts supplied by reference TRBV19 and TRBJ2-1, is DGGITQSPKYLFRKEGQNVTLSCEQNLNHDAMYWYRQDPGQGLRLIYYSQIVNDFQKGDIAEGYSVSREKKESFPLTVTSAQKNPTAFYLCASSIDRGEQFFGPGTRLTVL.

This chain joins TRBV5-1 and TRBJ1-5, with TRBD1 matching over 8 bases. Germline CDR1 reads SGHRS; CDR2 reads YFSETQ. V trimming: 0 bases; J trimming: 6 bases; junction bases outside the gene matches: 8. CDR3 length: 16 amino acids. The CDR3 spells CASSLDTGGGGQPQHF. CDR3 sequence (DNA): TGCGCCAGCAGCTTGGACACAGGGGGAGGGGGTCAGCCCCAGCATTTT.

The chain is built from TRBV9 and TRBJ2-2, with D possibly being TRBD2 (6 bases). Germline loops: CDR1 SGDLS, CDR2 YYNGEE. The V end lost 0 bases, the J end lost 3 bases, and 12 bases lay between the germline ends. The CDR3 length is 16 residues. The CDR3 loop reads CASSVAGGPYTGELFF. CDR3 in DNA: TGTGCCAGCAGCGTAGCTGGAGGGCCCTACACCGGGGAGCTGTTTTTT.

This clone was recorded only once. CDR3 in amino acids: CASSSLSGTGINYGYTF. The DNA for the CDR3 is TGTGCCAGTAGTTCCCTTTCCGGGACAGGTATAAACTATGGCTACACCTTC. This chain joins TRBV19 and TRBJ1-2; 8 bases match TRBD1. CDR1 LNHDA and CDR2 SQIVND come from the germline V gene (reference sequence). With 5 bases clipped from V and 2 bases from J, the junction kept 13 bases outside the gene matches. CDR3 length: 17 residues. Looking up the rest from reference TRBV19 and TRBJ1-2 gives the full variable domain: DGGITQSPKYLFRKEGQNVTLSCEQNLNHDAMYWYRQDPGQGLRLIYYSQIVNDFQKGDIAEGYSVSREKKESFPLTVTSAQKNPTAFYLCASSSLSGTGINYGYTFGSGTRLTVV.

The rearrangement uses TRBV7-2 and TRBJ2-1; possibly TRBD2 for D (7 bases). From germline, CDR1 is SGHTA and CDR2 FQGNSA. The CDR3 length is 15 residues. V lost 3 bases to trimming and J lost 8 bases, with 17 bases between them. For the CDR3, the DNA is TGTGCCAGCAGCTTTGGAGGGGGGGCGACAGATGAGCAGTTCTTC. This encodes CASSFGGGATDEQFF.

In regard to this clone: Other DNA sequences within the sample encode an identical CDR3. The chain recombines TRBV28 with TRBJ2-6; D is undetermined. CDR1 and CDR2 (germline): MDHEN, SYDVKM. V dropped 7 bases and J dropped 0 bases, with 7 bases sitting between them. CDR3 length: 14 residues. CDR3 nucleotides: TGTGCCAGCACCCTGAGCTCTGGGGCCAACGTCCTGACTTTC. This sequence encodes CASTLSSGANVLTF.

V gene TRBV19 combines with J gene TRBJ1-1, with TRBD1 identical over 8 bases. The CDR3 has 15 amino acids. Unmatched junction bases numbered 5, after V lost 3 bases and J lost 2 bases. Germline CDR1 LNHDA, CDR2 SQIVND (reference sequence). The DNA for the CDR3 is TGTGCCAGTAGTATCCCAGGACAGGGAAACACTGAAGCTTTCTTT. It is translated as CASSIPGQGNTEAFF.

The genes are TRBV6-1 and TRBJ1-5; D is ambiguous. V lost 2 bases, J lost 0 bases, and 11 bases lay in between. The germline gives CDR1 MNHNS, CDR2 SASEGT. The CDR3 loop spans 16 amino acids. Here the CDR3 reads CASSELPRYSNQPQHF. CDR3 sequence (DNA): TGTGCCAGCAGTGAACTCCCCAGATATAGCAATCAGCCCCAGCATTTT.

V usage is TRBV7-2 and J usage is TRBJ2-1, with 10 bases matching TRBD2. Germline values: CDR1 SGHTA, CDR2 FQGNSA. The CDR3 consists of 20 residues. V shed 0 bases and J 0 bases; nucleotides not matched to a gene: 11. CDR3 DNA sequence: TGTGCCAGCAGCTTAGCGGGGGTAGCGGGGGGCCCCCGCTCCTACAATGAGCAGTTCTTC. Protein product: CASSLAGVAGGPRSYNEQFF. The whole variable domain, remainder taken from reference TRBV7-2 and TRBJ2-1, is GAGVSQSPSNKVTEKGKDVELRCDPISGHTALYWYRQSLGQGLEFLIYFQGNSAPDKSGLPSDRFSAERTGGSVSTLTIQRTQQEDSAVYLCASSLAGVAGGPRSYNEQFFGPGTRLTVL.

V gene TRBV6-1 combines with J gene TRBJ1-6, with 8 bases identical to TRBD1. The length of the CDR3 is 15 residues. CDR1 and CDR2 (germline): MNHNS, SASEGT. Trimming removed 1 base from V and 7 bases from J; junction bases left unmatched: 3. This CDR3 reads CASSEEDRVNSPLHF. The CDR3 nucleotides read TGTGCCAGCAGTGAAGAGGACAGGGTGAATTCACCCCTCCACTTT.

The J gene is TRBJ1-2, the V gene TRBV29-1; TRBD1 agrees at 7 bases. This CDR3 region has 13 residues. Trimming cost V 2 bases and J 4 bases; bases outside gene matches: 4. CDR1 SQVTM and CDR2 ANQGSEA come from the germline V gene. In nucleotides, the CDR3 is TGCAGCGTTGAAAGGGGGCTGAGCTATGGCTACACCTTC. Its protein product is CSVERGLSYGYTF.

The CDR3 sequence is CASSSKQGRGSPLHF. The CDR3 DNA sequence: TGTGCCAGCAGCTCCAAACAGGGTAGGGGTTCACCCCTCCACTTT. The chain has TRBV13 and TRBJ1-6; perhaps TRBD1 as D (6 bases). Trimming pared 4 bases from V and 9 bases from J, leaving 16 bases between. The CDR3 is made up of 15 amino acids. The germline V gene has CDR1 PRHDT and CDR2 FYEKMQ (reference sequence).

Only one count was recorded for this clone. This chain links TRBV7-9 with TRBJ2-7; D is unclear. This CDR3 region has 13 residues. Germline V gene lookup returns CDR1 SEHNR and CDR2 FQNEAQ (reference sequence). V was clipped by 4 bases and J by 0 bases, with 7 bases between them. CDR3 region: CASSSHRSYEQYF. As DNA, the CDR3 is TGTGCCAGCAGCTCACACCGCTCCTACGAGCAGTACTTC.

This chain's CDR3 is CASSYSLTGRNTEAFF. DNA for the CDR3: TGTGCCAGCAGTTACTCCTTGACAGGAAGGAACACTGAAGCTTTCTTT. The rearrangement joins TRBV6-6 to TRBJ1-1, with TRBD1 as a possible D gene (6 bases). The CDR3 extends over 16 amino acids. Trimming shortened V by 0 bases and J by 1 base, and 12 bases separated the two germline ends. Looked up from germline, CDR1 is MNHNY and CDR2 is SVGAGI (reference sequence).